Following are 9 T cell receptor beta chains from one sample sequenced in a study of identical twins. From the 5' RACE reads, TCRdb called clonotypes with MiXCR, one entry per CDR3 protein. The sample records more than 350,000 distinct CDR3 sequences, approximately 9.1% being singletons. Sequenced input: naive T cells sorted from blood. The receptors come from a woman in her fifties or sixties in good health.

This clonotype was seen only a few times. V gene TRBV15 combines with J gene TRBJ2-7; D is perhaps TRBD2 (6 bases). V was trimmed by 3 bases and J by 4 bases, leaving 10 bases between them. The CDR3 contains 13 residues. Germline CDR1 reads LNHNV; CDR2 reads YYDKDF (reference sequence). The CDR3 sequence is CATSSLGGYEQYV. The DNA of the CDR3 is TGTGCCACCAGCAGCCTGGGGGGATACGAGCAGTACGTC.

In its sample, this clonotype was seen many times. The rearrangement joins TRBV27 to TRBJ1-5; 8 nucleotides agree with TRBD1. V was pared by 3 bases and J by 6 bases, with 4 bases of the junction left unmatched. This CDR3 is built from 14 residues. The germline gives CDR1 MNHEY, CDR2 SMNVEV (reference sequence). The CDR3 sequence: CASSLTGDGQPQHF. The CDR3 nucleotides read TGTGCCAGCAGTTTGACAGGGGACGGTCAGCCCCAGCATTTT.

This clonotype occurred a few times. This chain connects TRBV4-1 to TRBJ2-2; no definite D call. The CDR3 length is 15 residues. In germline, CDR1 is MGHRA, CDR2 YSYEKL. Trimming cost V 0 bases and J 5 bases, with 10 bases left between them. The CDR3 bases are TGCGCCAGCAGCCAAGATTGGTCCGGGACCGGGGAGCTGTTTTTT. The encoded protein is CASSQDWSGTGELFF.

This chain uses TRBV2 with TRBJ2-3; 10 nucleotides agree with TRBD2. CDR3 size: 14 residues. Trimming removed 10 bases from V and 2 bases from J; junction bases left unmatched: 6. Germline loops: CDR1 SNHLY, CDR2 FYNNEI. The CDR3: CATPTSGNTDTQYF. Here the CDR3 DNA reads TGTGCCACCCCAACTAGCGGGAACACAGATACGCAGTATTTT.

The gene calls are TRBV12-3 or TRBV12-4 and TRBJ2-7; TRBD2 is a possible D gene (5 bases). The CDR3 runs 13 residues. V shed 6 bases and J shed 5 bases, with 14 bases lying between them. CDR3: CASSPLGANEQYF. CDR3 in DNA: TGTGCCAGCAGCCCTTTGGGAGCAAACGAGCAGTACTTC.

This clonotype was counted between two and nine times. V is TRBV20-1 and J is TRBJ2-1; 12 bases line up with TRBD2. From germline, CDR1 is DFQATT and CDR2 SNEGSKA (reference sequence). The ends lost 5 bases at V and 2 bases at J; junction bases unmatched: 10. The CDR3 totals 17 residues. The CDR3 DNA is TGCAGTGCTCAAAGTCTAGCGGGAGGGCCGACCTACAATGAGCAGTTCTTC. Amino acids: CSAQSLAGGPTYNEQFF.

Many counts were recorded for this clonotype. The gene calls are TRBV12-3 or TRBV12-4 and TRBJ2-1, with D possibly TRBD2 on 6 matching bases. V dropped 8 bases and J dropped 1 base, with 12 bases sitting between them. The CDR3 runs to 14 residues. CDR3: CASQLGGSYNEQFF. As DNA, the CDR3 is TGTGCCAGCCAACTCGGGGGATCCTACAATGAGCAGTTCTTC.

This clonotype was picked up many times. The chain recombines TRBV29-1 with TRBJ1-2; tentatively, D is TRBD1 (5 bases). Trimming took 6 bases from V and 3 from J, leaving 14 bases between them. CDR3 length: 13 amino acids. Germline loops: CDR1 SQVTM, CDR2 ANQGSEA. The CDR3 nucleotides are TGCAGCGTGATCTCCGGGACGGACTATGGCTACACCTTC. It specifies CSVISGTDYGYTF.

Regarding this clonotype: A read error may produce the germline difference seen at one junction end. The chain links TRBV7-7 to TRBJ2-1; 14 bases align to TRBD2. CDR1 and CDR2 (germline): SSHAT, FNYEAQ (reference sequence). This CDR3 spans 16 amino acids. The CDR3 loop is CASSPGTSGSGDEQFF. DNA of the CDR3: TGTGCTAGCAGCCCCGGGACTAGCGGGAGTGGCGATGAGCAGTTCTTC.